This T cell receptor (beta chain) comes out of a study of CXCR3-negative and CXCR3-positive naive CD8 T cells (dated by TCRdb to the late 2010s). A note on the overall study: In total, roughly 140 million TRB reads were obtained, which works out to roughly 1.5 +/- 0.3 million reads per library. The diversity and physicochemical repertoire analyses included some 11 donors pooled from two independent experiments. Naive subsets from a handful of donors and memory cells from 3 donors were included in the TRBV-TRBJ cluster analysis. What the study reported, not specific to this receptor: Within the same donor, TRBV-TRBJ usage looked similar between naive CXCR3-negative and CXCR3-positive cells, but memory cells had distinct patterns. TRB CDR3s from CXCR3-positive naive cells showed higher hydrophobicity (lower Kidera factor 4), lower energy, and higher strength and volume indices than CXCR3-negative naive cells. Both naive subsets had comparably high repertoire diversity, while memory CD8+ T cells had much lower repertoire diversity. Because surface CD5, which has been linked to self-reactivity in mice, was comparable between naive subsets, TCR interaction strength was also inferred from TRB CDR3 physicochemical properties. Freshly isolated PBMCs were used for most assays because CXCR3 expression went down partially after cryopreservation.

From its cysteine to its phenylalanine, the CDR3 spans 15 amino acids. No coding sequence is recorded. For sequencing, a NextSeq 550 was employed. The Human TCR Profiling Kit (MiLaboratory) was used to prepare UMI-labeled 5' RACE TRB cDNA libraries. The full amount of extracted RNA was used for cDNA synthesis, and the full amount of resulting cDNA was used for PCR amplification. The libraries were made side by side, with each library going through the same number of PCR cycles. On the study's bioinformatics: With a requirement of at least two reads per UMI, MIGEC and MiXCR extracted about 49,000 +/- 11,000 unique UMI-labeled TRB cDNA molecules per library. On average, each library contained about 40,000 +/- 10,000 functional in-frame TRB CDR3 nucleotide clonotypes without stop codons. After each sample was downsampled to 5000 UMI-labeled TRB molecules, VDJtools was used to calculate diversity metrics such as normalized Shannon-Wiener and Chao1. Clonotype-size-weighted physicochemical properties of the central five CDR3 residues (interaction energy, strength, volume and Kidera factor 4) were computed in VDJtools. Through TCRdb reprocessing, the reads give one entry per CDR3 protein sequence; DNA is omitted. These V and J calls are TCRdb output, not the study's own analysis. The sample table on file contains approximately 74,000 distinct CDR3 sequences. The ten largest clones take up about 1.4% of the sample.

For each CD8+ T cell subset, flow sorting was done in triplicate, and some 300,000 cells per subset went directly into RLT lysis buffer. To keep memory contaminants out, a stringent definition of naive CD8+ T cells was applied: CD45RO-CCR7+CD27+CD95-. Peripheral blood mononuclear cells were isolated from buffy coats by standard density gradient centrifugation. Naive CXCR3-negative and CXCR3-positive CD8+ T cells were flow-sorted using a FACSAria III. Total RNA was extracted from sorted cells with an RNeasy Mini Kit. Points on this clonotype: Its recognized antigen is unknown.

This receptor was identified in a human donor in good health. Some clones in this sample may be carry-over from other donors' samples. Sample: naive CXCR3- CD8+ T cells from blood. Sample cell subset or site, as interpreted from the label and publication: CD45RO-CCR7+CD27+CD95- naive CD8+ T cells lacking CXCR3 (TNR3-). The chain is assembled from TRBV12-3 or TRBV12-4 and TRBJ2-3; TCRdb's D call of TRBD1 is untestable without DNA. The CDR3 amino acid sequence is: CASSPGGLNTDTQYF.